The clone carrying this TCR beta chain was counted between two and nine times. Germline CDR1 is MNHEY and CDR2 is SVGAGI. Trimming pared 7 bases from V and 3 bases from J, leaving 16 bases between. The CDR3 consists of 15 residues. The PCR was carried out with 60 Vbeta primers and 13 Jbeta primers. Sequenced by immunoSEQ multiplex PCR; TCRdb stores in-frame clones only, minus some. In the table there are approximately 150,000 clones, 65% to 75% of which are singletons. The record originates from a study of cytomegalovirus exposure and HLA in healthy donors. This clonotype was sampled from a human donor in good health. Sequences were obtained from PBMCs. The chain links TRBV6-5 to TRBJ1-5, with TRBD1 as a possible D gene (6 bases). CDR3 residues: CASTASGALNQPQHF. The CDR3 DNA sequence: TGTGCCAGCACGGCCTCAGGGGCCCTCAATCAGCCCCAGCATTTT.